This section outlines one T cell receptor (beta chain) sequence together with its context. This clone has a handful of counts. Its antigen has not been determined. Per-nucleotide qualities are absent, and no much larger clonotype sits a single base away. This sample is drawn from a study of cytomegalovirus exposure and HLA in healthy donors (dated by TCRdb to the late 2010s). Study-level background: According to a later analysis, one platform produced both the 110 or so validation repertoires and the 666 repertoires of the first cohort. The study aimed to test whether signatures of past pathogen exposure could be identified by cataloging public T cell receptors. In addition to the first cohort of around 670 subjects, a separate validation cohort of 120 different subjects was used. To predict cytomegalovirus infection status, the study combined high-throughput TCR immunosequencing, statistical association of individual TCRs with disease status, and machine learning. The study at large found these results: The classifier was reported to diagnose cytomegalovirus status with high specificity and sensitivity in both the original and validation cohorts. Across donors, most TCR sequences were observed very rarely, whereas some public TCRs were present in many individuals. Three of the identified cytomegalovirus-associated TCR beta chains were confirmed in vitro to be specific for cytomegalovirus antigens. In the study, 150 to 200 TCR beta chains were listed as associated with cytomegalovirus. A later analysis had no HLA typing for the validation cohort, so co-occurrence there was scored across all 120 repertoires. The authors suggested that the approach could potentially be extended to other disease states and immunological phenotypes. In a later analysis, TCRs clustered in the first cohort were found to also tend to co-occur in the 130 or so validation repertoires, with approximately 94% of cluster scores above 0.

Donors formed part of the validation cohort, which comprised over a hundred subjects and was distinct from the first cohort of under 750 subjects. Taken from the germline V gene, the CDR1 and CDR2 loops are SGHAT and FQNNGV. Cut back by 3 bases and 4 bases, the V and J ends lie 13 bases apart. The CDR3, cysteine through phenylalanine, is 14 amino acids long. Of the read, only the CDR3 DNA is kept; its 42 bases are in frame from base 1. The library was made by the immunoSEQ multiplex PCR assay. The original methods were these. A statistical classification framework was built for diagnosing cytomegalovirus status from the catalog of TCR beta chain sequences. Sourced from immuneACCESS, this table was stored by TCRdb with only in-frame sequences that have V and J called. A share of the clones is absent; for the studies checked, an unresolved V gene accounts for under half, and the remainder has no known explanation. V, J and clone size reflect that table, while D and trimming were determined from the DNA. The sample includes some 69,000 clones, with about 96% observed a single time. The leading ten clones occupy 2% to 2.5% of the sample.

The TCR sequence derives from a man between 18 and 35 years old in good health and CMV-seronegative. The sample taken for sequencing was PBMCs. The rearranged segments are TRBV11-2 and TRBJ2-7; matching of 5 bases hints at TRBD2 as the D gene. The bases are TGTGCCAGCAGCTTCAGCGGTGGTGGTTACGAGCAGTACTTC. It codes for CASSFSGGGYEQYF. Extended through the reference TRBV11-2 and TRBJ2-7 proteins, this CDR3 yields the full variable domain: EAGVAQSPRYKIIEKRQSVAFWCNPISGHATLYWYQQILGQGPKLLIQFQNNGVVDDSQLPKDRFSAERLKGVDSTLKIQPAKLEDSAVYLCASSFSGGGYEQYFGPGTRLTVT.